The 32 T cell receptor beta chains listed next were all sequenced from one sample in a study of CXCR3-negative and CXCR3-positive naive CD8 T cells. The authors prepared UMI-labeled TRB cDNA libraries by 5' RACE. TCRdb re-called the 5' RACE reads; one entry per CDR3 protein, DNA not given. The table lists some 130,000 distinct CDR3 sequences. The sequenced sample consisted of naive CXCR3- CD8+ T cells from blood. Sample subset: CD45RO-CCR7+CD27+CD95- naive CD8+ T cells lacking CXCR3 (TNR3-). Source of these receptors: a human donor in good health. Some clones in this sample may be carry-over from other donors' samples.

V and J are TRBV29-1 and TRBJ1-2; the D call of TRBD1 rests on TCRdb alone, since no DNA is present to check it. Germline CDR1 reads SQVTM; CDR2 reads ANQGSEA. The CDR3 is 16 amino acids. This CDR3 reads CSVEKTGTDIYVGYTF.

The rearrangement uses TRBV4-2 and TRBJ2-2. The CDR3 totals 15 residues. Germline lookup yields CDR1 LGHNA and CDR2 YNFKEQ. CDR3 amino acids: CASSQVSSTAGELFF.

The genes are TRBV5-1 and TRBJ2-3; no DNA is available, so the TRBD1 call from TCRdb remains unchecked. Germline V gene data show CDR1 as SGHRS and CDR2 as YFSETQ. The CDR3 runs 14 residues. CDR3 in amino acids: CASRRGGGTDTQYF.

This chain joins TRBV21-1 and TRBJ1-4; as DNA is missing, the TRBD1 call by TCRdb cannot be tested. TRBV21-1 is reported as a pseudogene. This CDR3 spans 15 amino acids. The CDR3 sequence: CASSKVYREGEKLFF.

This rearrangement joins TRBV7-3 to TRBJ2-1; absent DNA, TCRdb's TRBD2 call cannot be checked. The germline V gene encodes CDR1 SGHTA and CDR2 FQGTGA. This CDR3 has 16 residues. The CDR3 here is CASSLLAGLSYNEQFF.

The rearrangement uses TRBV18 and TRBJ2-1; TCRdb names TRBD1, which stays unverified in the absence of DNA. CDR1 is KGHSH, CDR2 LQKENI, per germline. The CDR3 is made up of 15 amino acids. CDR3 loop: CASSPPGTLYNEQFF.

The rearrangement uses TRBV20-1 and TRBJ2-7. CDR3 length equals 13 residues. Germline CDR1 and CDR2: DFQATT and SNEGSKA (reference sequence). CDR3 region: CSAHDVGSIEQYF.

This chain links TRBV4-3 with TRBJ1-2. CDR3 size: 15 residues. Germline CDR1 LGHNA, CDR2 YSLEER. CDR3 sequence reads: CASSQDKGPYYGYTF.

The V call is TRBV20-1, the J call TRBJ1-2. Germline CDR1 DFQATT, CDR2 SNEGSKA (reference sequence). The CDR3 has 13 residues. This CDR3 reads CSAKDGRIYGYTF.

This chain connects TRBV10-1 to TRBJ2-2. CDR1 and CDR2 from the germline V gene are WNHNN and SYGVQD (reference sequence). There are 12 residues in the CDR3. The chain's CDR3 is CASSDPTGELFF.

The chain couples TRBV7-9 to TRBJ2-1. The CDR3 is 15 amino acids. CDR1 and CDR2 from the germline V gene are SEHNR and FQNEAQ (reference sequence). The CDR3 reads CASSQAPSSYNEQFF.

The chain is built from TRBV7-9 and TRBJ1-5. CDR3 size: 18 residues. Germline CDR1 and CDR2: SEHNR and FQNEAQ (reference sequence). CDR3 sequence reads: CASSPLGEDGFSNQPQHF.

This CDR3 is CSARDVRQVSYGYTF. The rearrangement joins TRBV20-1 to TRBJ1-2; TCRdb indicates TRBD1, and absent DNA this call remains unverified. CDR1 is DFQATT and CDR2 is SNEGSKA in the germline V gene (reference sequence). The CDR3 runs 15 residues.

The chain couples TRBV28 to TRBJ2-1; TCRdb's assignment of TRBD2 cannot be checked, as there is no DNA. This CDR3 has 13 residues. CDR1 and CDR2 from the germline V gene are MDHEN and SYDVKM. This chain's CDR3 is CASSPVREGEQFF.

The rearrangement uses TRBV19 and TRBJ2-3; TCRdb calls TRBD2, which cannot be checked without DNA. The CDR3 length is 16 residues. The V gene's germline CDR1 is LNHDA and CDR2 SQIVND (reference sequence). The CDR3 is CASSIVWGDVADTQYF. Filled out from reference TRBV19 and TRBJ2-3, the complete variable domain reads DGGITQSPKYLFRKEGQNVTLSCEQNLNHDAMYWYRQDPGQGLRLIYYSQIVNDFQKGDIAEGYSVSREKKESFPLTVTSAQKNPTAFYLCASSIVWGDVADTQYFGPGTRLTVL.

This chain connects TRBV5-1 to TRBJ2-7; the TRBD1 assignment by TCRdb is unverifiable without DNA. The CDR3 length is 15 residues. The germline V gene encodes CDR1 SGHRS and CDR2 YFSETQ. CDR3 region: CASTNERDTGYEQYF. Together with reference TRBV5-1 and TRBJ2-7, the CDR3 gives the full variable domain: KAGVTQTPRYLIKTRGQQVTLSCSPISGHRSVSWYQQTPGQGLQFLFEYFSETQRNKGNFPGRFSGRQFSNSRSEMNVSTLELGDSALYLCASTNERDTGYEQYFGPGTRLTVT.

This CDR3 reads CASSADRGSGANVLTF. V and J are TRBV28 and TRBJ2-6; TCRdb picks TRBD1, but there is no DNA to check that call. This CDR3 is 16 amino acids long. CDR1 and CDR2 from the germline V gene are MDHEN and SYDVKM. The entire variable domain, with the rest obtained from reference TRBV28 and TRBJ2-6, is as follows: DVKVTQSSRYLVKRTGEKVFLECVQDMDHENMFWYRQDPGLGLRLIYFSYDVKMKEKGDIPEGYSVSREKKERFSLILESASTNQTSMYLCASSADRGSGANVLTFGAGSRLTVL.

This chain uses TRBV28 with TRBJ2-7; TCRdb proposes TRBD1, but this gene call is untestable without DNA. Germline assignment: CDR1 MDHEN and CDR2 SYDVKM. This CDR3 contains 19 residues. CDR3: CASSFGPREGGRHPYEQYF.

This chain uses TRBV5-5 with TRBJ2-7; with no DNA, the TCRdb D assignment of TRBD2 cannot be verified. The CDR3 contains 15 residues. From germline, CDR1 is SGHKS and CDR2 YYEKEE (reference sequence). CDR3 region: CASSSGSSGGYEQYF.

CDR3: CASSLGQAGFYEQYF. The genes are TRBV18 and TRBJ2-7; TCRdb proposes TRBD1, but this gene call is untestable without DNA. The CDR3 length is 15 residues. Per germline, CDR1 KGHSH and CDR2 LQKENI.

The chain recombines TRBV5-5 with TRBJ2-3; no DNA is available, so the TRBD2 call from TCRdb remains unchecked. This CDR3 has 14 amino acids. In germline, CDR1 is SGHKS, CDR2 YYEKEE (reference sequence). CDR3 in amino acids: CASSLDFSGDTQYF.

The chain recombines TRBV29-1 with TRBJ2-1; as DNA is missing, the TRBD2 call by TCRdb cannot be tested. The CDR3 totals 13 residues. The germline CDR1 and CDR2 sequences are SQVTM and ANQGSEA. CDR3 protein: CSVLAGVYNEQFF.

The chain carries TRBV12-3 or TRBV12-4 and TRBJ2-1; there is no DNA to check the TCRdb D call of TRBD1. The CDR3 sequence is 13 residues long. This CDR3 is CASSTGGFDEQFF.

The chain couples TRBV13 to TRBJ2-5. Germline V CDR1 and CDR2: PRHDT, FYEKMQ (reference sequence). The CDR3 is 13 residues long. The CDR3 region is CASRGQKPETQYF.

The J gene is TRBJ2-7, the V gene TRBV27; TCRdb lists TRBD2, though no DNA is available to test this call. The CDR3 totals 14 residues. The germline V gene encodes CDR1 MNHEY and CDR2 SMNVEV (reference sequence). CDR3 loop: CASSTSGTAYEQYF.

V is TRBV2 and J is TRBJ2-1. The CDR3 covers 14 residues. Germline CDR1 SNHLY, CDR2 FYNNEI. This CDR3 reads CASSPRSGLTEQFF.

The chain combines TRBV29-1 with TRBJ1-2. The CDR3 contains 12 residues. Germline loops: CDR1 SQVTM, CDR2 ANQGSEA. The CDR3 reads CSVDGNSYGYTF.

The chain uses TRBV12-3 or TRBV12-4 and TRBJ2-3; TCRdb's assignment of TRBD2 cannot be checked, as there is no DNA. The CDR3 has 16 amino acids. The CDR3 spells CASSSGLGRSSDTQYF.

The rearrangement links TRBV9 to TRBJ1-5; the TRBD1 assignment by TCRdb is unverifiable without DNA. This CDR3 is 14 amino acids long. Looked up from germline, CDR1 is SGDLS and CDR2 is YYNGEE. The CDR3 protein is CASSVSGDNQPQHF.

V usage is TRBV4-3 and J usage is TRBJ2-7; there is no DNA to check the TCRdb D call of TRBD1. This CDR3 comprises 15 residues. CDR1 and CDR2 from the germline V gene are LGHNA and YSLEER. The CDR3 here is CASSQAGQGFYEQYF.

This rearrangement joins TRBV28 to TRBJ2-7; TCRdb returns TRBD1, unconfirmable since there is no DNA. The CDR3 is made up of 13 amino acids. Per the germline V gene, CDR1 is MDHEN and CDR2 is SYDVKM. The chain's CDR3 is CASKEGAIYEQYF.

The chain uses TRBV29-1 and TRBJ2-1; the TRBD1 assignment by TCRdb is unverifiable without DNA. The CDR3 totals 18 residues. Germline V gene sequence: CDR1 SQVTM, CDR2 ANQGSEA. The CDR3 sequence is CSVEDPMGLASSYNEQFF.